These T cell receptor beta chains were read from a single sample in a study of beta chain features in type 1 diabetes. Some clones are missing from TCRdb's copy, which holds only in-frame ones; the method was immunoSEQ multiplex PCR. Among around 160,000 clones listed, 8% to 9.5% were seen once. Sequenced input: central memory CD4+ T cells from blood. Source of these receptors: a woman under 30 with type 1 diabetes. Each CDR3 is given with its conserved first and last residue. Each record gives: D gene, V gene, J gene, clone size, CDR3 DNA, CDR3 protein. A D gene is named only where the DNA matches it firmly. Where a row states a size, it is once, few, many or the class of an expanded clone; other rows omit it.

D: NA; V: TRBV27; J: TRBJ2-7; size: NA; DNA: TGTGCCAGCAGTTTTGGCGGTTACGAGCAGTACTTC; CDR3: CASSFGGYEQYF
D: TRBD1; V: TRBV5-4; J: TRBJ2-7; size: NA; DNA: TGTGCCAGCAGCTTGCCGGGACAGGGTGCCTACGAGCAGTACTTC; CDR3: CASSLPGQGAYEQYF
D: NA; V: TRBV28; J: TRBJ2-7; size: NA; DNA: TGTGCCAGCAGGGCAACCTCGACCTACGAGCAGTACTTC; CDR3: CASRATSTYEQYF
D: TRBD2; V: TRBV29-1; J: TRBJ2-7; size: many; DNA: TGCAGCGTGCGCCGGGGCGGGAGGGCCTACGAGCAGTACTTC; CDR3: CSVRRGGRAYEQYF
D: TRBD1; V: TRBV18; J: TRBJ2-3; size: NA; DNA: TGTGCCAGCTCACAGCAGGGGGCCGCAGATACGCAGTATTTT; CDR3: CASSQQGAADTQYF
D: TRBD2; V: TRBV7-9; J: TRBJ2-1; size: NA; DNA: TGTGCCAGCAGCCCTAGCGGGAGTTTGTATGAGCAGTTCTTC; CDR3: CASSPSGSLYEQFF
D: TRBD2; V: TRBV5-1; J: TRBJ2-5; size: NA; DNA: TGCGCCAGCAGTCAAGGGACTAGCGCCTTCCAAGAGACCCAGTACTTC; CDR3: CASSQGTSAFQETQYF
D: TRBD2; V: TRBV7-2; J: TRBJ2-1; size: NA; DNA: TGTGCCAGCTTACTAGCGGGAGGGGGCTACAATGAGCAGTTCTTC; CDR3: CASLLAGGGYNEQFF
D: TRBD1; V: TRBV19; J: TRBJ2-3; size: few; DNA: TGTGCCAGTAGTCAACAGGGGGCTAATACGCAGTATTTT; CDR3: CASSQQGANTQYF
D: TRBD2; V: TRBV7-2; J: TRBJ2-3; size: NA; DNA: TGTGCCAGCAGCTTAGTAGCGGGGGCGGGTGATACGCAGTATTTT; CDR3: CASSLVAGAGDTQYF
D: TRBD1; V: TRBV27; J: TRBJ1-1; size: NA; DNA: TGTGCCAGCAGTTTAAGCGGGACAGGGGGCACTGAAGCTTTCTTT; CDR3: CASSLSGTGGTEAFF
D: NA; V: TRBV7-2; J: TRBJ2-5; size: NA; DNA: TGTGCCAGCAGCTTATCCCGGGGGAGTGGGGAGACCCAGTACTTC; CDR3: CASSLSRGSGETQYF
D: TRBD2; V: TRBV4-3; J: TRBJ2-1; size: few; DNA: TGCGCCAGCAGCCAAGAGGCCCGACTAGCGGGCGGCAATGAGCAGTTCTTC; CDR3: CASSQEARLAGGNEQFF
D: NA; V: TRBV7-2; J: TRBJ2-5; size: NA; DNA: TGTGCCAGCAGCGACAGAAACGACGAGACCCAGTACTTC; CDR3: CASSDRNDETQYF
D: TRBD2; V: TRBV4-3; J: TRBJ2-1; size: NA; DNA: TGCGCCAGCAGCCAAGGGACTAGCGGGAACAATGAGCAGTTCTTC; CDR3: CASSQGTSGNNEQFF
D: TRBD1; V: TRBV29-1; J: TRBJ2-2; size: NA; DNA: TGCAGCGTCGACAGGGTAGGGGGCGGGGAGCTGTTTTTT; CDR3: CSVDRVGGGELFF